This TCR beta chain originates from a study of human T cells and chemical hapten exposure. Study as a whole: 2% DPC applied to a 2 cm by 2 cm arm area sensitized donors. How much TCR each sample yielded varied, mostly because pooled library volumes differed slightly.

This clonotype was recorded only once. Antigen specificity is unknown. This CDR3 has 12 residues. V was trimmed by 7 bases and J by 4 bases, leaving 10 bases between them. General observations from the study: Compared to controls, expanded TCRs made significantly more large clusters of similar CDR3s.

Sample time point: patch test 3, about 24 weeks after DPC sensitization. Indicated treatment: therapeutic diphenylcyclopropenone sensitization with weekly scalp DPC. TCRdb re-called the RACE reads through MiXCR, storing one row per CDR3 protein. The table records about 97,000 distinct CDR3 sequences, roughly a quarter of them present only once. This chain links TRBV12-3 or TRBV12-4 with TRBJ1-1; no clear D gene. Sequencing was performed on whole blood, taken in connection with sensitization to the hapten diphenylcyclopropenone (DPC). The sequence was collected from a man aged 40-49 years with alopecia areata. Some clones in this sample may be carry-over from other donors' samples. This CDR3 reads CASNQEGTEAFF. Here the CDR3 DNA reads TGTGCCAGCAATCAGGAGGGCACTGAAGCTTTCTTT.